A selection of T cell receptor beta chains follows, all from one sample in a study of PD-1 blockade in classical Hodgkin lymphoma. TCRdb keeps only in-frame clones here, not all; method: immunoSEQ multiplex PCR. The sample lists under 30,000 clones, 70% to 80% seen once, with around 2.3% in the top ten. This specimen was CD4+ T cells from blood, taken at baseline. All receptors derive from a human donor with classical Hodgkin lymphoma. Both conserved end residues are part of each CDR3. Each record gives: J gene, V gene, clone size, D gene, CDR3 DNA, CDR3 protein. D genes are given only for firm matches. Only part of the rows carry a size: once, few, many, or a class if the clone is expanded.

TRBJ1-5 | TRBV7-9 | few | - | TGTGCCAGCTCCTTAGGGGGGAGGGATCAGCCCCAGCATTTT | CASSLGGRDQPQHF
TRBJ1-1 | TRBV29-1 | - | - | TGCAGCGCGGAGAGGAACACTGAAGCTTTCTTT | CSAERNTEAFF
TRBJ2-7 | TRBV6-1 | - | - | TGTGCCAGTAGGGGGGCGGGCTACGAGCAGTACTTC | CASRGAGYEQYF
TRBJ1-2 | TRBV12-2 | few | - | TGTGCAAGTCGCTTAGCGGGGAACTGTCGCAGGGTTAACTATGGCTACACCTTC | CASRLAGNCRRVNYGYTF
TRBJ1-6 | TRBV30 | - | TRBD1 | TGTGCCTGGGGAAAGACAGGGAAATCACCCCTCCACTTT | CAWGKTGKSPLHF
TRBJ2-1 | TRBV7-2 | - | - | TGTGCCAGCAGCTTAGCGGGACCGAGAGGGACCCCTACCTACAATGAGCAGTTCTTC | CASSLAGPRGTPTYNEQFF
TRBJ1-2 | TRBV7-2 | - | - | TGTGCCAGCAGAAGGGTGGGCCAGGGCTATGGCTACACCTTC | CASRRVGQGYGYTF
TRBJ2-1 | TRBV19 | few | - | TGTGCCAGTAGTATTAGAGGTGAGCAGTTCTTC | CASSIRGEQFF
TRBJ2-7 | TRBV27 | - | TRBD2 | TGTGCCAGCAGTCGCCTTTCGGGGGGGCAGTACTTC | CASSRLSGGQYF
TRBJ1-1 | TRBV29-1 | - | - | TGCAGCGTTGAACTGCCGGGACGGACAAACACTGAAGCTTTCTTT | CSVELPGRTNTEAFF
TRBJ1-1 | TRBV7-2 | - | - | TGTGCCAGCAGTCACACAGGGCCGTATGAAGCTTTCTTT | CASSHTGPYEAFF
TRBJ1-2 | TRBV25-1 | - | TRBD1 | TGTGCCAGCAGTGAGGGACAGGGTAACTATGGCTACACCTTC | CASSEGQGNYGYTF
TRBJ2-7 | TRBV20-1 | once | - | TGCAGTGCTAGTCGTGGTTACGAGCAGTACTTC | CSASRGYEQYF
TRBJ1-4 | TRBV19 | - | TRBD1 | TGTGCCAGTAGTACAATTCCGGGACAGGGTAATCAAAAACTGTTTTTT | CASSTIPGQGNQKLFF
TRBJ2-7 | TRBV7-9 | - | - | TGTGCCAGCAGCTCCCTAGACAGGGAGGTGGGCGAGCAGTACTTC | CASSSLDREVGEQYF
TRBJ1-5 | TRBV7-2 | - | - | TGTGCCAGCAGCTTAGTCTCGCCGGGGGTTTTGGGGGCCCAGCATTTT | CASSLVSPGVLGAQHF
TRBJ1-6 | TRBV19 | - | - | TGTGCCAGTAGCTTCTTTAATTCACCCCTCCACTTT | CASSFFNSPLHF
TRBJ2-7 | TRBV6-1 | - | - | TGTGCCAGCAGTGTGGGCGGTTGGCGGGCGGTCTCCTACGAGCAGTACTTC | CASSVGGWRAVSYEQYF
TRBJ1-6 | TRBV27 | - | - | TGTGCCAGCAGTTTTTGGGGGGTCTATAATTCACCCCTCCACTTT | CASSFWGVYNSPLHF
TRBJ1-3 | TRBV4-3 | - | - | TGCGCCAGCAGCCAAGAATTGGCAGGGCGTCCTGGGAACACCATATATTTT | CASSQELAGRPGNTIYF
TRBJ2-5 | TRBV28 | once | TRBD2 | TGTGCCAGCAGTTTAGCGGGGGGGAACCAAGAGACCCAGTACTTC | CASSLAGGNQETQYF
TRBJ1-4 | TRBV7-8 | - | - | TGTGCCAGCAGCCCCAGGGGTGCAACTAATGAAAAACTGTTTTTT | CASSPRGATNEKLFF
TRBJ2-2 | TRBV27 | - | - | TGTGCCAGCAGTTTATCTAGGGTATCCACCGGGGAGCTGTTTTTT | CASSLSRVSTGELFF
TRBJ2-1 | TRBV5-1 | - | - | TGCGCCAGCAGCCAGGGGGGGTCCTACAATGAGCAGTTCTTC | CASSQGGSYNEQFF
TRBJ2-7 | TRBV5-6 | - | TRBD2 | TGTGCCAGCAGCCCTGGACTAGGGTTCTACGAGCAGTACTTC | CASSPGLGFYEQYF